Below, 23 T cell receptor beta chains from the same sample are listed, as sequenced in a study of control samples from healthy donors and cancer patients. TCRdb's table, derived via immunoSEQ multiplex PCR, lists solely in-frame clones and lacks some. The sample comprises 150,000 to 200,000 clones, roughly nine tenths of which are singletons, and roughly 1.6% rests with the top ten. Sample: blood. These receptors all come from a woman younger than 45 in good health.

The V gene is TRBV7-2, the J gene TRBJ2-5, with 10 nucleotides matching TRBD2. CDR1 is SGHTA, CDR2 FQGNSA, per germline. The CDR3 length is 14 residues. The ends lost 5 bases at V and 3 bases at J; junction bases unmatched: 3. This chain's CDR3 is CASSPSGREETQYF. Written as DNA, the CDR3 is TGTGCCAGCAGCCCCAGCGGGAGGGAAGAGACCCAGTACTTC.

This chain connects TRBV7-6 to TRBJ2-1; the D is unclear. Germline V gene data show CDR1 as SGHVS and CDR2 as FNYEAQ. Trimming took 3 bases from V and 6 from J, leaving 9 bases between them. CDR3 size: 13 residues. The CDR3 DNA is TGTGCCAGCAGCTTCGGTGGGCCCAATGAGCAGTTCTTC. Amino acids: CASSFGGPNEQFF.

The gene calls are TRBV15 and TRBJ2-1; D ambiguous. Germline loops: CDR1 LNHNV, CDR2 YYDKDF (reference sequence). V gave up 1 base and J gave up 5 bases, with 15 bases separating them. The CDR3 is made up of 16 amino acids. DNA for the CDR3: TGTGCCACCAGCAGAGGGGGTGCAGGCATGAACAATGAGCAGTTCTTC. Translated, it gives CATSRGGAGMNNEQFF.

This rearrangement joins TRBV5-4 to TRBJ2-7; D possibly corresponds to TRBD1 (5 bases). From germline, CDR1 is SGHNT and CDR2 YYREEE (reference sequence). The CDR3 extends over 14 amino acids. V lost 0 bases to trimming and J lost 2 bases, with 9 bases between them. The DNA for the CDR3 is TGTGCCAGCAGCTTGGCCGGCAGGGCCTACGAGCAGTACTTC. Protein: CASSLAGRAYEQYF.

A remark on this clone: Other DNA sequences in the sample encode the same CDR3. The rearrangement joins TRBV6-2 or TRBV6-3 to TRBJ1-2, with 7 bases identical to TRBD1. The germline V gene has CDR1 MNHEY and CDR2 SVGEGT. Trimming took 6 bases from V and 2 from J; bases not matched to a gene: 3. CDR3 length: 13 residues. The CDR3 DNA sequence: TGTGCCAGCAGCCCGGACAGGAACTATGGCTACACCTTC. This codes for CASSPDRNYGYTF.

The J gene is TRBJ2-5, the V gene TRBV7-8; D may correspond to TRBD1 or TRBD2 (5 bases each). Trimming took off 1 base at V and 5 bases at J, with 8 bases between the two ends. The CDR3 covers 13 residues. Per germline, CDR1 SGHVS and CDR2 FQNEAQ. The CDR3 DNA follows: TGTGCCAGCAGCTTAGGGGGCGGGGAGACCCAGTACTTC. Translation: CASSLGGGETQYF.

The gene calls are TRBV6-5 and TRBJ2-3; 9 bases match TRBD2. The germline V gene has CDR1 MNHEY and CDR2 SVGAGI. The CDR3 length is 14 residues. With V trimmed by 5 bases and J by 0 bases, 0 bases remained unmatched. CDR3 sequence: CASSTSGSTDTQYF. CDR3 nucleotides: TGTGCCAGCAGTACTAGCGGGAGCACAGATACGCAGTATTTT.

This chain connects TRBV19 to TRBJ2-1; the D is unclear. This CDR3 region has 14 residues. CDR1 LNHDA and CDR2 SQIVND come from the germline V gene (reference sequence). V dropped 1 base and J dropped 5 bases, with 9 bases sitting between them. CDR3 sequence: CASSIAGGDNEQFF. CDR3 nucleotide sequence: TGTGCCAGTAGTATAGCGGGTGGGGACAATGAGCAGTTCTTC.

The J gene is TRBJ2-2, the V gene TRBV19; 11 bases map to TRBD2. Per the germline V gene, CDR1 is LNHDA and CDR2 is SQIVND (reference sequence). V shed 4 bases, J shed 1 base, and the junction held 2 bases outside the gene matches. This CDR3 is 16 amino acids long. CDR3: CASSTLAGGNTGELFF. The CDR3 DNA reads TGTGCCAGTAGTACCCTAGCGGGGGGGAACACCGGGGAGCTGTTTTTT.

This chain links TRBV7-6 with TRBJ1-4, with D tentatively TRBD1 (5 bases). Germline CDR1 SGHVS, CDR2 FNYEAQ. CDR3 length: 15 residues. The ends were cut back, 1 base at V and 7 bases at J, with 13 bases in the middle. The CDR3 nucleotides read TGTGCCAGCAGCTTAGGCGGGGCAATAAGTGAAAAACTGTTTTTT. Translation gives CASSLGGAISEKLFF.

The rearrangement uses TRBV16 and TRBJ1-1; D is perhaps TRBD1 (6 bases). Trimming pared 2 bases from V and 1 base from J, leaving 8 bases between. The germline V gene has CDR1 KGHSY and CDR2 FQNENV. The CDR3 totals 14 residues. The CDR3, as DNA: TGTGCCAGCAGCCAAGGGACACAGAACACTGAAGCTTTCTTT. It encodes CASSQGTQNTEAFF. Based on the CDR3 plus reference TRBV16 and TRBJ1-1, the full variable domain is GEEVAQTPKHLVRGEGQKAKLYCAPIKGHSYVFWYQQVLKNEFKFLISFQNENVFDETGMPKERFSAKCLPNSPCSLEIQATKLEDSAVYFCASSQGTQNTEAFFGQGTRLTVV.

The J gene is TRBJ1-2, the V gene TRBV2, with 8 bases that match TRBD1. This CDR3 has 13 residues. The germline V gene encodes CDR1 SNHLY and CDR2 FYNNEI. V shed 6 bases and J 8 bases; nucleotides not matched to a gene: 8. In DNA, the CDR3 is TGTGCCAGCAGCGGGGACAGGTCTGGGGGCTACACCTTC. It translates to CASSGDRSGGYTF.

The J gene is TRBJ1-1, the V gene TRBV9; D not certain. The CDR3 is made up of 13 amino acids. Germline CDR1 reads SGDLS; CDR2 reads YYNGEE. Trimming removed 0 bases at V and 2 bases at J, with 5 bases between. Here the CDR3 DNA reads TGTGCCAGCAGCGTAGTGCCAAACACTGAAGCTTTCTTT. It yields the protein CASSVVPNTEAFF.

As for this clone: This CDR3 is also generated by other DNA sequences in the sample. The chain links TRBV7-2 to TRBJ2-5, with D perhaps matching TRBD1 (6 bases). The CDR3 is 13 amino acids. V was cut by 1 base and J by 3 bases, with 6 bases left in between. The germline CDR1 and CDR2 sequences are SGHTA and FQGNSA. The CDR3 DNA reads TGTGCCAGCAGCTTAGGACAGGAAGAGACCCAGTACTTC. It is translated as CASSLGQEETQYF.

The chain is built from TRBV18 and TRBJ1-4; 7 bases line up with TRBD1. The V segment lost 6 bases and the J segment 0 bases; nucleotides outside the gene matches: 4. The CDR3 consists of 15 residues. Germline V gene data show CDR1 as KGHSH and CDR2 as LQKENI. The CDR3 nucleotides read TGTGCCAGCTCCTTCGGACAGGCAACTAATGAAAAACTGTTTTTT. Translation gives CASSFGQATNEKLFF.

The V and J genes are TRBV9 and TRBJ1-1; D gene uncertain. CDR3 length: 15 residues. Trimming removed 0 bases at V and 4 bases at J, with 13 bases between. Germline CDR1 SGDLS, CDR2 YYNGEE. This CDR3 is CASSVVGIGVTEAFF. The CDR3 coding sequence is TGTGCCAGCAGCGTAGTCGGTATCGGAGTCACTGAAGCTTTCTTT.

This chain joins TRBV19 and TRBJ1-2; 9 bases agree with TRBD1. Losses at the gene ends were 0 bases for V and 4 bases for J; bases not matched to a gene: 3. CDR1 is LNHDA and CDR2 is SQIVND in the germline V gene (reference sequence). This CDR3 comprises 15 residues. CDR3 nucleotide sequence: TGTGCCAGTAGTATAGATCCGACAGGGGGCTATGGCTACACCTTC. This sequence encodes CASSIDPTGGYGYTF.

The DNA of the CDR3 is TGTGCCAGCAGACAGGGGACTCAGCCCCAGCATTTT. Residues: CASRQGTQPQHF. This chain links TRBV28 with TRBJ1-5; 7 bases align to TRBD1. Germline V gene sequence: CDR1 MDHEN, CDR2 SYDVKM. This CDR3 has 12 amino acids. Trimming removed 6 bases from V and 6 bases from J; junction bases left unmatched: 2.

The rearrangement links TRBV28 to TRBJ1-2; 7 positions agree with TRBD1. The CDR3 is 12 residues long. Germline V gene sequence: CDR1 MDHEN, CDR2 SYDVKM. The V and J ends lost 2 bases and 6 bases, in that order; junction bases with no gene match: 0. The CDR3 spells CASSLTGDGYTF. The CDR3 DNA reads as TGTGCCAGCAGTTTAACAGGGGATGGCTACACCTTC.

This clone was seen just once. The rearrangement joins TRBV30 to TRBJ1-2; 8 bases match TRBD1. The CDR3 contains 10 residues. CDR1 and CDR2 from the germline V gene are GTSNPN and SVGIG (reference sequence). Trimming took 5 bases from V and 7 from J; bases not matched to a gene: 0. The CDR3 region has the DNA TGTGCCTGGGGACAGGGTGGCTACACCTTC. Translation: CAWGQGGYTF.

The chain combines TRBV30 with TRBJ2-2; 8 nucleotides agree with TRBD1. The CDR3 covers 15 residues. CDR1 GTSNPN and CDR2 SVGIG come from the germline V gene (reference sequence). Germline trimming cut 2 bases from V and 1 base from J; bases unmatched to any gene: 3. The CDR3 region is CAWSPDRVNTGELFF. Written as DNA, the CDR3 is TGTGCCTGGAGTCCGGACAGGGTGAACACCGGGGAGCTGTTTTTT.

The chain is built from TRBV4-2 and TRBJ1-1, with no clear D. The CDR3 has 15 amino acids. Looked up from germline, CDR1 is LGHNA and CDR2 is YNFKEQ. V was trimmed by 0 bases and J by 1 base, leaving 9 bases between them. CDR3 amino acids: CASSQDRGGNTEAFF. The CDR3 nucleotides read TGTGCCAGCAGCCAAGATCGGGGAGGGAACACTGAAGCTTTCTTT.

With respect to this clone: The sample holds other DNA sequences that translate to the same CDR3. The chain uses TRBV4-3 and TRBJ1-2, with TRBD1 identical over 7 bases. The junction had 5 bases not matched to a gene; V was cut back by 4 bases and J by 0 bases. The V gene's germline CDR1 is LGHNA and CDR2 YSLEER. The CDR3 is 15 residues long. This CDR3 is CASSREQGSNYGYTF. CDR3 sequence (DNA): TGCGCCAGCAGCCGAGAACAGGGGTCTAACTATGGCTACACCTTC.